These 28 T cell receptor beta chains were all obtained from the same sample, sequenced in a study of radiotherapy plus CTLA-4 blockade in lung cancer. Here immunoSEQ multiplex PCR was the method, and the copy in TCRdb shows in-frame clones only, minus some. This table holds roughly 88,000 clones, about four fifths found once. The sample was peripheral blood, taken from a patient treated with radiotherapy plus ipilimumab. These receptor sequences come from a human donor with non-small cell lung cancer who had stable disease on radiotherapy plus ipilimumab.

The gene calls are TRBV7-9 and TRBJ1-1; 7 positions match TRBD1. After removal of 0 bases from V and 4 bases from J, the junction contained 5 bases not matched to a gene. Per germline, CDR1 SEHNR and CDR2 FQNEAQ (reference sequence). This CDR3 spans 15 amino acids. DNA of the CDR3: TGTGCCAGCAGCTTAGCGCGGGCAGGGGGCACTGAAGCTTTCTTT. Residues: CASSLARAGGTEAFF.

In DNA, the CDR3 is TGTGCCAGCAGTCGCTTTAACAGGGCTACGAATGAAAAACTGTTTTTT. This sequence encodes CASSRFNRATNEKLFF. The rearrangement joins TRBV27 to TRBJ1-4; tentatively, D is TRBD1 (6 bases). Germline CDR1 reads MNHEY; CDR2 reads SMNVEV (reference sequence). V lost 5 bases, J lost 5 bases, and 18 bases lay in between. CDR3 length equals 16 residues. Together with reference TRBV27 and TRBJ1-4, the CDR3 gives the full variable domain: EAQVTQNPRYLITVTGKKLTVTCSQNMNHEYMSWYRQDPGLGLRQIYYSMNVEVTDKGDVPEGYKVSRKEKRNFPLILESPSPNQTSLYFCASSRFNRATNEKLFFGSGTQLSVL.

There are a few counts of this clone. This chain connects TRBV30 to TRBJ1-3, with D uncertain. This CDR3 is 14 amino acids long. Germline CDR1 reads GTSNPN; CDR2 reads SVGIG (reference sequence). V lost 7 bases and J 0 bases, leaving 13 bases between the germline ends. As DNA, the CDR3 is TGTGCCTCTGCCCGTGCGGACTCTGGAAACACCATATATTTT. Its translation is CASARADSGNTIYF.

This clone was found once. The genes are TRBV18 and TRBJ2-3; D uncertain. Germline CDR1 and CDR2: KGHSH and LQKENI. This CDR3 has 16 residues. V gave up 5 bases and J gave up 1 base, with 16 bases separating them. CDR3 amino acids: CASSSRPTRRTDTQYF. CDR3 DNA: TGTGCCAGCTCATCACGACCTACTCGGCGCACAGATACGCAGTATTTT.

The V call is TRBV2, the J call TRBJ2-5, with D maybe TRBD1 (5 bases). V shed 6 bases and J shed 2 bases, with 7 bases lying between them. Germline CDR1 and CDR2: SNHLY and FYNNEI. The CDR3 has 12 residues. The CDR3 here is CASRRGQETQYF. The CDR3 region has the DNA TGTGCCAGCAGAAGGGGTCAAGAGACCCAGTACTTC.

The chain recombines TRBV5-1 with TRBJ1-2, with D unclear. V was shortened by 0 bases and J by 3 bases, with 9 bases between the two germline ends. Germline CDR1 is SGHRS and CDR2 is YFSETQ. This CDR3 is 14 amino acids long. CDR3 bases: TGCGCCAGCAGCTTGGACCAGACGGACTATGGCTACACCTTC. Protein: CASSLDQTDYGYTF.

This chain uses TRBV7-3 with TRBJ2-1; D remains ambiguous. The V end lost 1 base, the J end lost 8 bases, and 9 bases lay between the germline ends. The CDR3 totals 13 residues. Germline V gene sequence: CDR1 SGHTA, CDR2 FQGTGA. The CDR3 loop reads CASSLNPGHEQFF. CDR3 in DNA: TGTGCCAGCAGCTTAAATCCAGGCCATGAGCAGTTCTTC.

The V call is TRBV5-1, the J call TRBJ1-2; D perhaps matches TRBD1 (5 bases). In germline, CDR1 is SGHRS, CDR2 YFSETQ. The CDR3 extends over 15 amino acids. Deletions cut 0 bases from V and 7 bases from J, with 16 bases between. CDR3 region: CASSLELGREGGYTF. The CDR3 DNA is TGCGCCAGCAGCTTGGAACTGGGACGGGAGGGTGGCTACACCTTC.

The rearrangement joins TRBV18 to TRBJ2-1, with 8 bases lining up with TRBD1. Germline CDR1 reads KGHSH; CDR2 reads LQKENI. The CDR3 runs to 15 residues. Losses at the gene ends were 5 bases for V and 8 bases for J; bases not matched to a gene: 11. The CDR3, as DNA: TGTGCCAGCTCAGTAGACAGGGGTCAATGGGATGAGCAGTTCTTC. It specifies CASSVDRGQWDEQFF.

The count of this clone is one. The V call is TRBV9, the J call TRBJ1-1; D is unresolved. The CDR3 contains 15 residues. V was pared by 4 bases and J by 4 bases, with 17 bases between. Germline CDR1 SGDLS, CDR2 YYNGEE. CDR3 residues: CASSPHGQRGTEAFF. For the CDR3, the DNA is TGTGCCAGCAGCCCTCACGGGCAGCGCGGCACTGAAGCTTTCTTT.

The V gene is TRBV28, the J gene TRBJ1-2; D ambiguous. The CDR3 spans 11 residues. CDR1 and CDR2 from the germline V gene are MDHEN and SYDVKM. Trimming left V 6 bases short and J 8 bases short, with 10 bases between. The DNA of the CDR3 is TGTGCCAGCAGCGGTGGTTGGGGCTACACCTTC. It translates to CASSGGWGYTF.

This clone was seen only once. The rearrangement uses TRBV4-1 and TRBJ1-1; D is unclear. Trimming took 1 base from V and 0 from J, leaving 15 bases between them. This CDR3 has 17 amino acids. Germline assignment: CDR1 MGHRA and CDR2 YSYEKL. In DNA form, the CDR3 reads TGCGCCAGCAGCCAAGCCCCCCCCGGCGGCCTGAACACTGAAGCTTTCTTT. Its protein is CASSQAPPGGLNTEAFF.

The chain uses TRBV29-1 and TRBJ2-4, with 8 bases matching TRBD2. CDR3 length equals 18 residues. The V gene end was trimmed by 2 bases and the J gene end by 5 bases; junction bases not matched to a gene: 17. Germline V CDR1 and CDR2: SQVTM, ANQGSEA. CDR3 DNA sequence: TGCAGCGTTGAATCCCCTCGTGGGAGCGGGAGTTCCCAAAACATTCAGTACTTC. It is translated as CSVESPRGSGSSQNIQYF.

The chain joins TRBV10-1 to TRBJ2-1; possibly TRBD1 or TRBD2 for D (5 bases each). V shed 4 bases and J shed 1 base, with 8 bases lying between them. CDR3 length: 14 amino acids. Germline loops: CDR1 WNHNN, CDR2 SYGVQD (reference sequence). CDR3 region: CASSAGSSYNEQFF. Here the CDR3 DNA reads TGCGCCAGCAGTGCAGGGAGTTCCTACAATGAGCAGTTCTTC.

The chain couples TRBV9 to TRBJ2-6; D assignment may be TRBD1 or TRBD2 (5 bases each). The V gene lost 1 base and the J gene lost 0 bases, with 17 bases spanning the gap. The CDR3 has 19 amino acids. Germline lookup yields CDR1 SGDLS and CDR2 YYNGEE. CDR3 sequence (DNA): TGTGCCAGCAGCGTACCCCGCGGACATAGCGCCTCTGGGGCCAACGTCCTGACTTTC. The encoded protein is CASSVPRGHSASGANVLTF.

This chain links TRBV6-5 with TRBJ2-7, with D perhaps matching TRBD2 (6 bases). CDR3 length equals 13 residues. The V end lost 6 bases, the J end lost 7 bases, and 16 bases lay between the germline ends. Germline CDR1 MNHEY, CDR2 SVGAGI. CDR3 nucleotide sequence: TGTGCCAGCAGCATTAAGGGCGCGGGAGAGCAGTACTTC. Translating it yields CASSIKGAGEQYF.

In nucleotides, the CDR3 is TGTGCCAGCAGCATCGACAGGGGGGCCTTCCCCCTCCACTTT. Amino acid sequence: CASSIDRGAFPLHF. The rearrangement uses TRBV28 and TRBJ1-6, with 9 bases lining up with TRBD1. The germline CDR1 and CDR2 sequences are MDHEN and SYDVKM. The CDR3 consists of 14 residues. V lost 6 bases and J lost 13; bases outside the gene matches: 10.

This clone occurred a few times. The CDR3 DNA reads TGTGCCAGCAGGTCCGAGGGTCACACTGAAGCTTTCTTT. Translation: CASRSEGHTEAFF. J is TRBJ1-1 and V is TRBV6-6; D not resolved. Germline V lookup: CDR1 MNHNY, CDR2 SVGAGI (reference sequence). The CDR3 is 13 amino acids. Trimming stripped 6 bases from V and 3 bases from J, with 11 bases between.

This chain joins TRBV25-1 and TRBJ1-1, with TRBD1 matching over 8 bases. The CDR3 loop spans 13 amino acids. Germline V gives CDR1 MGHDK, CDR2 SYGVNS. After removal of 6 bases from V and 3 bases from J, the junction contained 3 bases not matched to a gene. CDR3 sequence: CASRGQADTEAFF. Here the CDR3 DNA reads TGTGCCAGCAGGGGACAGGCCGACACTGAAGCTTTCTTT.

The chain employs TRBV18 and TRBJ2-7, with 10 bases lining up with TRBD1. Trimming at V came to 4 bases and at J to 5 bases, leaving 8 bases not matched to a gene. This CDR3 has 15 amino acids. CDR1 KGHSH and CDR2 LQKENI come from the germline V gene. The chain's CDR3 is CASSLLGQGFHEQYF. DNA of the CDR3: TGTGCCAGCTCACTCTTGGGACAGGGGTTCCACGAGCAGTACTTC.

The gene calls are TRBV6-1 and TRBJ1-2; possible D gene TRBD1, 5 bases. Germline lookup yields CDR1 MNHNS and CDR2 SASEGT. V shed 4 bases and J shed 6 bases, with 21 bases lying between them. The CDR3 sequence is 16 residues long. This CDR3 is CASSAWVGTATNGYTF. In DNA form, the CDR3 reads TGTGCCAGCAGTGCCTGGGTGGGGACGGCGACGAATGGCTACACCTTC.

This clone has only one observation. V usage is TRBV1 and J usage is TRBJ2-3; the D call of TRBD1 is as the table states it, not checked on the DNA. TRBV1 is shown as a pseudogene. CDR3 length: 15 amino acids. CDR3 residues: CTSSQGTGDQDTQYF. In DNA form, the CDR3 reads TGCACCAGCAGCCAAGGGACAGGGGACCAAGATACGCAGTATTTT.

The CDR3 loop reads CASSERVQGLGYTF. CDR3 in DNA: TGTGCCAGCAGTGAACGGGTACAGGGTTTGGGCTACACCTTC. V and J are TRBV6-5 and TRBJ1-2, with D possibly being TRBD1 (6 bases). Between the trimmed V and J ends, which lost 5 bases and 8 bases, there was a span of 18 bases. Germline CDR1 MNHEY, CDR2 SVGAGI. The CDR3 has 14 residues.

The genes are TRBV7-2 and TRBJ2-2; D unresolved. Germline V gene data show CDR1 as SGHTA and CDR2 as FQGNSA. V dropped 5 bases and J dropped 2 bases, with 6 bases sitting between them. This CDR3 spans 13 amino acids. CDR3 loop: CASSPTNTGELFF. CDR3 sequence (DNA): TGTGCCAGCAGCCCCACTAACACCGGGGAGCTGTTTTTT.

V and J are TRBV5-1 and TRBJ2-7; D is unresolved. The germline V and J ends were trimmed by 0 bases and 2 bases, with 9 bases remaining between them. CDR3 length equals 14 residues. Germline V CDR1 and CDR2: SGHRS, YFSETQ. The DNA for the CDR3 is TGCGCCAGCAGCTTGGGACCGGGCACCTACGAGCAGTACTTC. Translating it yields CASSLGPGTYEQYF. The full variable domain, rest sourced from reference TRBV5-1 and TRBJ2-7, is KAGVTQTPRYLIKTRGQQVTLSCSPISGHRSVSWYQQTPGQGLQFLFEYFSETQRNKGNFPGRFSGRQFSNSRSEMNVSTLELGDSALYLCASSLGPGTYEQYFGPGTRLTVT.

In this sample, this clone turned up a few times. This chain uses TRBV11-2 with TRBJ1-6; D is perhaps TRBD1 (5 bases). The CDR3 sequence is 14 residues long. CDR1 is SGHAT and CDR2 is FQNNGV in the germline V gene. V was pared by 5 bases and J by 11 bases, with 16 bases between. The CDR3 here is CASSPVSKGAPLHF. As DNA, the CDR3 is TGTGCCAGCAGCCCTGTTTCGAAAGGGGCACCCCTCCACTTT.

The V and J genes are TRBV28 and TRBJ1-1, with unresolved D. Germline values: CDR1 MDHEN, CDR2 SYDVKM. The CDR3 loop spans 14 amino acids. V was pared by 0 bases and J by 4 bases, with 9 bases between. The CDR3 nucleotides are TGTGCCAGCAGTTTATGGAGGGAGGGCACTGAAGCTTTCTTT. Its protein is CASSLWREGTEAFF.

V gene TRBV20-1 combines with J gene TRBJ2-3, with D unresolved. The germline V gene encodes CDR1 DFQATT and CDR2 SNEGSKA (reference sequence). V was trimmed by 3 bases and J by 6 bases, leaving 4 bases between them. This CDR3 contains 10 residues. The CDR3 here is CSARWDTQYF. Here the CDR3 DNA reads TGCAGTGCTAGGTGGGATACGCAGTATTTT.